Listed below are T cell receptor beta chains from one sample, sequenced in a study of beta chain features in type 1 diabetes. The repertoire was sequenced with immunoSEQ multiplex PCR; TCRdb's copy has only in-frame clones and lacks some. The table lists 900,000 or so clones, 15% to 20% of them singletons. Sequences were obtained from naive CD4+ T cells from blood. Receptor source: a young woman in good health. Both conserved end residues are part of each CDR3. The D gene is left open where the match is weak. Size values are once, few and many counts, or a class for expanded clones, and some rows have none.

>TRBD1|TRBV4-3|TRBJ1-2|.
CASSQETGINYGYTF
TGCGCCAGCAGCCAGGAGACAGGGATAAACTATGGCTACACCTTC
>TRBD1|TRBV5-1|TRBJ2-2|few
CASSWTGLGSAANTGELFF
TGCGCCAGCAGCTGGACAGGGCTGGGGTCCGCCGCGAACACCGGGGAGCTGTTTTTT
>.|TRBV28|TRBJ1-5|few
CASSQRNQPQHF
TGTGCCAGCAGTCAACGGAATCAGCCCCAGCATTTT
>TRBD1|TRBV27|TRBJ2-3|.
CASSASTGGDTQCF
TGTGCCAGCAGTGCTTCTACAGGGGGAGATACGCAGTGTTTT
>.|TRBV28|TRBJ2-1|few
CASADSEQFF
TGTGCCAGCGCCGACTCGGAGCAGTTCTTC
>.|TRBV20-1|TRBJ2-1|few
CSATLQQFF
TGCAGTGCTACCCTACAGCAGTTCTTC
>TRBD2|TRBV7-2|TRBJ2-1|few
CASSTASGRGNEQFF
TGTGCCAGCAGCACCGCTAGCGGGAGGGGCAATGAGCAGTTCTTC
>.|TRBV10-3|TRBJ2-2|few
CAIMSLGRNTGELFF
TGTGCCATCATGAGTTTAGGGAGGAACACCGGGGAGCTGTTTTTT
>.|TRBV28|TRBJ2-4|.
CASSLGGLAKNIQYF
TGTGCCAGCAGTTTAGGGGGACTAGCCAAAAACATTCAGTACTTC
>.|TRBV18|TRBJ2-1|.
CASSPSVENEQFF
TGTGCCAGCTCACCAAGCGTAGAAAATGAGCAGTTCTTC
>.|TRBV19|TRBJ2-6|.
CASSIPSGANVLTF
TGTGCCAGTAGTATCCCCTCTGGGGCCAACGTCCTGACTTTC
>TRBD2|TRBV28|TRBJ2-7|few
CASTRGLAGGPYYEQYF
TGTGCCAGCACAAGGGGACTAGCGGGAGGGCCGTACTACGAGCAGTACTTC
>.|TRBV19|TRBJ1-1|.
CASRVTRANTEAFF
TGTGCCAGTAGAGTGACAAGGGCGAACACTGAAGCTTTCTTT
>.|TRBV6-5|TRBJ2-4|.
CASSYGGAAKNIQYF
TGTGCCAGCAGTTATGGAGGGGCAGCCAAAAACATTCAGTACTTC
>.|TRBV7-8|TRBJ2-5|few
CASSLLRLTQETQYF
TGTGCCAGCAGCTTACTGAGACTCACACAAGAGACCCAGTACTTC
>TRBD2|TRBV9|TRBJ2-3|few
CASSVLAGGPVVSDTQYF
TGTGCCAGCAGCGTCCTAGCGGGAGGCCCGGTCGTATCAGATACGCAGTATTTT
>.|TRBV7-9|TRBJ2-1|few
CASSLSANEQFF
TGTGCCAGCAGCTTATCGGCCAATGAGCAGTTCTTC
>.|TRBV9|TRBJ2-5|few
CASSVAGQNQETQYF
TGTGCCAGCAGCGTAGCTGGACAGAACCAAGAGACCCAGTACTTC
>TRBD2|TRBV5-6|TRBJ2-2|.
CASSSRAGVWTGELFF
TGTGCCAGCAGCTCGAGAGCGGGAGTGTGGACCGGGGAGCTGTTTTTT
>.|TRBV5-4|TRBJ2-1|.
CASSLGLANNEQFF
TGTGCCAGCAGCTTAGGGCTAGCCAACAATGAGCAGTTCTTC
>.|TRBV28|TRBJ1-6|.
CASRGNNSPLHF
TGTGCCAGCAGAGGAAATAATTCACCCCTCCACTTT
>.|TRBV6-6|TRBJ2-7|few
CASSLSGAYEQYF
TGTGCCAGCAGTTTATCGGGGGCCTACGAGCAGTACTTC
>.|TRBV7-9|TRBJ2-2|.
CASSFGGTGELFF
TGTGCCAGCAGCTTTGGGGGCACCGGGGAGCTGTTTTTT
>.|TRBV5-1|TRBJ2-7|.
CASSLFPRGKRTYEQYF
TGCGCCAGCAGCTTGTTCCCCCGGGGAAAAAGGACCTACGAGCAGTACTTC
>TRBD1|TRBV7-9|TRBJ2-3|.
CASSRQGTSTDTQYF
TGTGCCAGCAGCCGACAGGGGACGAGCACAGATACGCAGTATTTT
>.|TRBV4-1|TRBJ2-1|.
CASSQGLSSSYNEQFF
TGCGCCAGCAGCCAAGGCCTGTCTAGCTCCTACAATGAGCAGTTCTTC
>.|TRBV9|TRBJ1-2|.
CASSVFRGGNYGYTF
TGTGCCAGCAGCGTATTTAGGGGAGGTAACTATGGCTACACCTTC
>.|TRBV19|TRBJ2-2|.
CASNGRDKGELFF
TGTGCCAGTAACGGTCGGGATAAGGGGGAGCTGTTTTTT
>.|TRBV29-1|TRBJ2-2|.
CSVRRDSAGELFF
TGCAGCGTCCGCAGGGATTCCGCCGGGGAGCTGTTTTTT
>TRBD2|TRBV27|TRBJ2-3|few
CASSLRLAGGFGDTQYF
TGTGCCAGCAGTTTACGGCTAGCGGGAGGTTTCGGGGATACGCAGTATTTT
>TRBD1|TRBV7-8|TRBJ2-1|.
CASSLASDRAYNEQFF
TGTGCCAGCAGCTTAGCTTCGGACAGGGCATACAATGAGCAGTTCTTC
>TRBD1|TRBV28|TRBJ2-2|.
CASRTGTGYTGELFF
TGTGCCAGCAGGACCGGGACAGGGTACACCGGGGAGCTGTTTTTT